This T cell receptor beta chain originates from a study of shared clonotypes between healthy human individuals. Points from the study as a whole: Among non-shared clonotypes, generation probabilities were lower than among those shared by all four donors. The sharing of 5% to 6.5% of naive CD4 clonotypes was seen across several donors. Tissues were not sampled, only blood, and their repertoires likely differ.

Notes on this clone: The antigen remains unidentified.

The study separated CD4+ cells into CD45RA+ naive and CD45RA-negative memory subsets. V was pared by 4 bases and J by 1 base, with 13 bases between. Germline-derived CDR1 and CDR2 are GTSNPN and SVGIG (reference sequence). This CDR3 has 14 amino acids. Data came from immunoSEQ multiplex PCR; TCRdb stores just in-frame clones and leaves some out. The sample carries approximately 640,000 clones, around 72% recorded once. The sample consisted of memory CD4+ T cells sorted from blood. Subset here: CD45RA-negative fraction. This TCR came from a woman aged 30 to 39 in good health. The V gene is TRBV30, the J gene TRBJ1-1; D is perhaps TRBD1 (5 bases). This chain's CDR3 is CAWTLGRGNTEAFF. CDR3 bases: TGTGCCTGGACACTCGGTAGGGGGAACACTGAAGCTTTCTTT.